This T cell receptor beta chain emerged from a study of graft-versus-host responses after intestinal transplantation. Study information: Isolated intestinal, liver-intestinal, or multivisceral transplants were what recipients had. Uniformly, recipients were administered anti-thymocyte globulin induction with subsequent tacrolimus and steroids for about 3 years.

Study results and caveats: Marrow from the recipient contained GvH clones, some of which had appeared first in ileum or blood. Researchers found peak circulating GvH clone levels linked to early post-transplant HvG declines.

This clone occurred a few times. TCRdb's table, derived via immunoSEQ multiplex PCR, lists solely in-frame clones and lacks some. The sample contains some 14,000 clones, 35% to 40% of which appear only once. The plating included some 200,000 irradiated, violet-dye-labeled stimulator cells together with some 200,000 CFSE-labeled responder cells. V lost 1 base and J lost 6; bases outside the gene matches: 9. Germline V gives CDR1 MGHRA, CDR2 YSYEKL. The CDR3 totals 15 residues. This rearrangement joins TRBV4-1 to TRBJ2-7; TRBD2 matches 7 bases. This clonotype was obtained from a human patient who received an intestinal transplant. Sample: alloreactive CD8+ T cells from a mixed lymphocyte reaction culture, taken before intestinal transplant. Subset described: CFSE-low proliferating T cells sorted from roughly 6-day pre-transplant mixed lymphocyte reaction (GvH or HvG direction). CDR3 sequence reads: CASSQGPGTMVEQYF. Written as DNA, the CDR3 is TGCGCCAGCAGCCAAGGACCCGGGACTATGGTCGAGCAGTACTTC.